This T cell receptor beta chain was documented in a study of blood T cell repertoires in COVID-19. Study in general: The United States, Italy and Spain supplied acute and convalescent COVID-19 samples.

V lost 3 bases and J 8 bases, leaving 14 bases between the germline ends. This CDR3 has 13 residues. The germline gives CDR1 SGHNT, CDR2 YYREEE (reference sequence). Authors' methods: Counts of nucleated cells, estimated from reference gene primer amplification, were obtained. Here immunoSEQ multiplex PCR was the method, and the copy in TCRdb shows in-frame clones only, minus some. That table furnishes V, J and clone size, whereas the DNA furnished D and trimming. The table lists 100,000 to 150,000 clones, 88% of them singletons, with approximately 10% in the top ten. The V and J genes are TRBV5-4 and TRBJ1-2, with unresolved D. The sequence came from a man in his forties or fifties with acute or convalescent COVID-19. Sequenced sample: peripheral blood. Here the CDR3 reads CASSSQQPSGYTF. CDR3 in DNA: TGTGCCAGCAGCTCGCAACAACCGTCGGGCTACACCTTC.